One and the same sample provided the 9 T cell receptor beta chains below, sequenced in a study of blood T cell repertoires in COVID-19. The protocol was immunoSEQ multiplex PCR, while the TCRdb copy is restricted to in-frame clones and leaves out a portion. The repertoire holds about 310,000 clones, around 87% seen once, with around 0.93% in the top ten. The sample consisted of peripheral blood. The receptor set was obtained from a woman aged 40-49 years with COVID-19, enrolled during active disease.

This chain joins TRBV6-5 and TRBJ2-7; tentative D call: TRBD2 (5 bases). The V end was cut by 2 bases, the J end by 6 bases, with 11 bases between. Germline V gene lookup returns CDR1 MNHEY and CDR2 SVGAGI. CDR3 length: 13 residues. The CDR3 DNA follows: TGTGCCAGCAGTTACGGCTTAGGAGGCGAGCAGTACTTC. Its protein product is CASSYGLGGEQYF.

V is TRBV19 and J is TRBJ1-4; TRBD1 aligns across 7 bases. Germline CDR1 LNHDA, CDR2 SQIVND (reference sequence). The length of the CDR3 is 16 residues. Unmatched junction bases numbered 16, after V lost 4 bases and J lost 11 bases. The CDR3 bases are TGTGCCAGTAGTACCCGCACAGGGGTTACTGCGTCGAAACTGTTTTTT. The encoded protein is CASSTRTGVTASKLFF.

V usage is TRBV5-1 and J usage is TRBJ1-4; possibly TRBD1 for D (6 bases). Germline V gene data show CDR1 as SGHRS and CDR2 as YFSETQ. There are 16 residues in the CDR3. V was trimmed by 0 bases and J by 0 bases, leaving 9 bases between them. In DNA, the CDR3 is TGCGCCAGCAGCTTGGCCACAGGGACAACTAATGAAAAACTGTTTTTT. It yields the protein CASSLATGTTNEKLFF.

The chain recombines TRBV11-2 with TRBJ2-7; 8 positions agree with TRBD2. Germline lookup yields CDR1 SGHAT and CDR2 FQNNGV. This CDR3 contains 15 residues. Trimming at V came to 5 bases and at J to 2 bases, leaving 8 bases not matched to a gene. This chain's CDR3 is CASSPGGTVTYEQYF. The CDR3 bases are TGTGCCAGCAGCCCGGGGGGGACGGTTACCTACGAGCAGTACTTC.

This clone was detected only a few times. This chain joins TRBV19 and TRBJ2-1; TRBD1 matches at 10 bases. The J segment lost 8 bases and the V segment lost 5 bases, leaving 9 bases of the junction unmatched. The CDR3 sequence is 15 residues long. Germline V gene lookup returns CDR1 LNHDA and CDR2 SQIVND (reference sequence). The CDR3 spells CASSFRTGGEDEQFF. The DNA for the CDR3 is TGTGCCAGTAGTTTTCGGACAGGGGGGGAAGATGAGCAGTTCTTC.

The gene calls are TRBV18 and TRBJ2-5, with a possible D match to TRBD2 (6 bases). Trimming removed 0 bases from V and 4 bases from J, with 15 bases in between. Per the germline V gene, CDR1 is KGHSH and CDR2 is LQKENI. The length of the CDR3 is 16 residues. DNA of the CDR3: TGTGCCAGCTCACCACCCGCAGCAGGGAGGTCAGAGACCCAGTACTTC. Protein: CASSPPAAGRSETQYF.

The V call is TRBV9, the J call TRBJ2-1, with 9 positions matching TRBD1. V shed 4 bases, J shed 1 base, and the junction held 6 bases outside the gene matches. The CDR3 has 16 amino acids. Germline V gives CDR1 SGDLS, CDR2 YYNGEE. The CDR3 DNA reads TGTGCCAGCAGCCATCAAGGGACAGGGTCCTACAATGAGCAGTTCTTC. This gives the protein CASSHQGTGSYNEQFF.

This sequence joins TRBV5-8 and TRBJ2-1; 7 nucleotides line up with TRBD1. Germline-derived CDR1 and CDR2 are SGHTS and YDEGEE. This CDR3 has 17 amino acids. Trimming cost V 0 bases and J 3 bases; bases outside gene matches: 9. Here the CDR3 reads CASSLVDRAFSYNEQFF. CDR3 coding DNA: TGTGCCAGCAGCTTGGTTGACAGGGCCTTTAGCTACAATGAGCAGTTCTTC.

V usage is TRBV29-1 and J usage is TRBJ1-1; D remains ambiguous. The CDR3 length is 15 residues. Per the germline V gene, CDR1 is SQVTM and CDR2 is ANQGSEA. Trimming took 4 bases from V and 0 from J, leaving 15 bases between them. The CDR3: CSVVVHKLMNTEAFF. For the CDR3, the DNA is TGCAGCGTTGTCGTCCACAAACTAATGAACACTGAAGCTTTCTTT.